This TCR beta chain was recorded in a study of T-cell reconstitution after alpha-beta-depleted transplantation in children. General observations from the study: Surviving recipient T cells and thymic progenitors underlay high day-60 TCRbeta diversity in some patients. At one year after transplant, newly produced T cells mostly accounted for T-cell counts and diversity. Expanded graft clones numbering several hundred reportedly gave rise to alpha-beta T cells about two months after transplant.

This clonotype has only a few counts. Its antigen is unidentified. This sample's TCRbeta library carried unique molecular identifier barcodes. In TCRdb, the PCR reads were re-called with MiXCR into one record per CDR3 protein. The sample consists of a few hundred thousand distinct CDR3 sequences, 25% to 30% of them appearing once. The germline V gene encodes CDR1 SNHLY and CDR2 FYNNEI. This CDR3 has 11 amino acids. The V end lost 6 bases, the J end lost 4 bases, and 4 bases lay between the germline ends. The sequence derives from a boy in the first two years of life with Wiskott-Aldrich syndrome, due to receive a stem cell transplant. Sequenced material: PBMCs, taken before TCRalphabeta/CD19-depleted stem cell transplant. The gene calls are TRBV2 and TRBJ2-1, with D unclear. The CDR3 sequence is CASRIYNEQFF. CDR3 DNA: TGTGCCAGCAGAATTTACAATGAGCAGTTCTTC.